Below, 7 T cell receptor beta chains from the same sample are listed, as sequenced in a study of CD8 T cells in ankylosing spondylitis (dated by TCRdb to about 2017). Here is what the overall study found, with its caveats: Blood from ankylosing spondylitis patients appeared to be characterized by a TCR beta motif made up of several highly homologous amino acid variants.

The antigens for these receptors are not known. The method behind the library was 5' RACE. The sequencing machine was an Illumina HiSeq 2500. The public reads were reanalyzed by TCRdb: fastp trimming at Q25, MiXCR alignment, in-frame beta chains only. Rows merge per CDR3 protein into single entries with the most common DNA and genes. For this sample there are approximately 150,000 distinct CDR3 sequences; more than 15% appear just once. Roughly a third of the sample comes from the top ten. Source material: blood, either unsorted or a sorted T cell fraction (not recorded which). The receptor source for this set is a male donor with ankylosing spondylitis.

The V call is TRBV6-2 or TRBV6-3, the J call TRBJ2-7; 8 nucleotides agree with TRBD1. Trimming at V came to 5 bases and at J to 3 bases, leaving 12 bases not matched to a gene. This CDR3 region has 16 residues. CDR1 is MNHEY, CDR2 SVGEGT, per germline. The CDR3 protein is CASSVQTGDFYYEQYF. As DNA, the CDR3 is TGTGCCAGCAGTGTGCAGACAGGGGACTTCTACTACGAGCAGTACTTC.

This clonotype appeared once. This sequence joins TRBV10-3 and TRBJ1-2; D call uncertain. Trimming pared 0 bases from V and 4 bases from J, leaving 12 bases between. The CDR3 is 15 amino acids. In germline, CDR1 is ENHRY, CDR2 SYGVKD. CDR3 in amino acids: CAISESRALGYGYTF. The CDR3 DNA follows: TGTGCCATCAGTGAGTCGAGAGCTTTGGGCTATGGCTACACCTTC.

This rearrangement joins TRBV11-1 to TRBJ2-5; perhaps TRBD2 as D (5 bases). The CDR3 consists of 17 residues. Trimming shortened V by 3 bases and J by 5 bases, and 22 bases separated the two germline ends. CDR1 and CDR2 (germline): SGHAT, FQDESV (reference sequence). The CDR3 loop reads CASSFTLGPGGWETQYF. The CDR3 DNA reads as TGTGCCAGCAGCTTCACCCTCGGCCCCGGAGGATGGGAGACCCAGTACTTC.

The chain couples TRBV2 to TRBJ2-1; TRBD1 might be the D (5 bases). The CDR3 runs to 14 residues. The germline gives CDR1 SNHLY, CDR2 FYNNEI. Trimming cost V 6 bases and J 8 bases, with 17 bases left between them. CDR3: CASRAGRTRDEQFF. The CDR3 coding sequence is TGTGCCAGCAGGGCAGGGCGTACAAGGGATGAGCAGTTCTTC.

This chain joins TRBV6-1 and TRBJ1-6; D is unclear. Germline V gives CDR1 MNHNS, CDR2 SASEGT. This CDR3 spans 16 amino acids. Trimming took 4 bases from V and 8 from J, leaving 18 bases between them. The CDR3 DNA is TGTGCCAGCAGTGCTTCGCCGGGCTTAACCGATTCACCCCTCCACTTT. Encoded protein: CASSASPGLTDSPLHF.

This clonotype was counted between two and nine times. V gene TRBV20-1 combines with J gene TRBJ2-7; the D gene is possibly TRBD2 (6 bases). Trimming cost V 6 bases and J 0 bases, with 18 bases left between them. CDR1 DFQATT and CDR2 SNEGSKA come from the germline V gene (reference sequence). The CDR3 spans 15 residues. The DNA for the CDR3 is TGCAGTGCCACGGAAAGGGGACTCTACTCCTACGAGCAGTACTTC. This gives the protein CSATERGLYSYEQYF.

There are many counts of this clonotype. V gene TRBV5-1 combines with J gene TRBJ2-1; D ambiguous. The V and J ends lost 0 bases and 2 bases respectively, with 6 bases between them. CDR1 and CDR2 (germline): SGHRS, YFSETQ. The CDR3 sequence is 14 residues long. CDR3 in DNA: TGCGCCAGCAGCTTGGCAGGAACCTACAATGAGCAGTTCTTC. It is translated as CASSLAGTYNEQFF.